Below, 24 T cell receptor beta chains from the same sample are listed, as sequenced in a study of blood T cell repertoires in COVID-19. Profiled with immunoSEQ multiplex PCR; TCRdb holds only in-frame clones, not every one. The sample lists around 180,000 clones; over 75% were seen once. The specimen was peripheral blood. The receptors were sampled from a person aged 65 to 85 with COVID-19, enrolled during active disease.

The sample holds a few counts of this clone. The chain uses TRBV11-2 and TRBJ2-1; D ambiguous. CDR1 and CDR2 from the germline V gene are SGHAT and FQNNGV. CDR3 length: 13 amino acids. The germline V and J ends were trimmed by 5 bases and 8 bases, with 13 bases remaining between them. The CDR3 sequence: CASSPTFQDEQFF. The CDR3 region has the DNA TGTGCCAGCAGCCCCACTTTTCAAGATGAGCAGTTCTTC.

The chain carries TRBV2 and TRBJ2-1; 10 nucleotides align to TRBD1. Trimming at V came to 4 bases and at J to 8 bases, leaving 2 bases not matched to a gene. The CDR3 length is 13 residues. CDR1 and CDR2 from the germline V gene are SNHLY and FYNNEI. CDR3 DNA: TGTGCCAGCAGTGGGGACAGGGGTCATGAGCAGTTCTTC. It is translated as CASSGDRGHEQFF. The whole variable domain, filled in from reference TRBV2 and TRBJ2-1, reads EPEVTQTPSHQVTQMGQEVILRCVPISNHLYFYWYRQILGQKVEFLVSFYNNEISEKSEIFDDQFSVERPDGSNFTLKIRSTKLEDSAMYFCASSGDRGHEQFFGPGTRLTVL.

The chain combines TRBV6-6 with TRBJ2-7; the match to TRBD1 covers 7 bases. The J segment lost 6 bases and the V segment lost 6 bases, leaving 11 bases of the junction unmatched. The CDR3 contains 14 residues. CDR1 and CDR2 from the germline V gene are MNHNY and SVGAGI (reference sequence). CDR3 DNA sequence: TGTGCCAGCAGACCCGGGACAGTCTTCTTCGAGCAGTACTTC. It is translated as CASRPGTVFFEQYF.

The V call is TRBV5-1, the J call TRBJ1-5; possibly TRBD1 for D (5 bases). V lost 0 bases, J lost 5 bases, and 12 bases lay in between. The CDR3 is 15 residues long. The germline V gene has CDR1 SGHRS and CDR2 YFSETQ. In DNA, the CDR3 is TGCGCCAGCAGCTTGGGACCAGGGTTAGATCAGCCCCAGCATTTT. Its translation is CASSLGPGLDQPQHF.

The chain joins TRBV11-2 to TRBJ2-2; the match to TRBD2 covers 8 bases. This CDR3 comprises 15 residues. J was trimmed by 7 bases and V by 5 bases; bases with no gene match: 9. Per the germline V gene, CDR1 is SGHAT and CDR2 is FQNNGV. Here the CDR3 DNA reads TGTGCCAGCAGCGCGCGGGGGGCGTATAACGGGGAGCTGTTTTTT. Encoded protein: CASSARGAYNGELFF.

CDR3 sequence (DNA): TGCGCCAGCAGCCCAACCCTGGGACAGGGTGGTTACGAGCAGTACTTC. Amino acids: CASSPTLGQGGYEQYF. The chain couples TRBV4-3 to TRBJ2-7, with TRBD1 identical over 9 bases. This CDR3 comprises 16 residues. In germline, CDR1 is LGHNA, CDR2 YSLEER. With 4 bases clipped from V and 4 bases from J, the junction kept 11 bases outside the gene matches.

The chain recombines TRBV11-3 with TRBJ2-3, with D possibly being TRBD2 (6 bases). CDR1 is SGHNT, CDR2 YENEEA, per germline. V dropped 4 bases and J dropped 3 bases, with 11 bases sitting between them. The CDR3 totals 14 residues. The CDR3 loop is CASSSGAPTDTQYF. In nucleotides, the CDR3 is TGTGCCAGCAGCTCGGGAGCCCCTACAGATACGCAGTATTTT.

In its sample, this clone was seen once. This sequence joins TRBV5-1 and TRBJ2-4; D is unresolved. The V gene's germline CDR1 is SGHRS and CDR2 YFSETQ. V was cut by 0 bases and J by 0 bases, with 7 bases left in between. The CDR3 has 15 residues. The CDR3 region has the DNA TGCGCCAGCAGCTTGGATGGCCTAGCCAAAAACATTCAGTACTTC. As protein: CASSLDGLAKNIQYF.

This clone was seen a handful of times. The V call is TRBV24-1, the J call TRBJ1-2, with 7 positions matching TRBD1. The V gene end was trimmed by 4 bases and the J gene end by 4 bases; junction bases not matched to a gene: 5. Germline lookup yields CDR1 KGHDR and CDR2 SFDVKD. CDR3 length: 14 amino acids. Written as DNA, the CDR3 is TGTGCCACCAGTGACAGTGGGACAGTCTATGGCTACACCTTC. Translating gives CATSDSGTVYGYTF.

The table lists this clone with a count of one. The rearrangement uses TRBV15 and TRBJ1-4; possible D gene TRBD1, 6 bases. The length of the CDR3 is 17 residues. V was trimmed by 3 bases and J by 3 bases, leaving 17 bases between them. Germline CDR1 and CDR2: LNHNV and YYDKDF (reference sequence). This chain's CDR3 is CATSSLSGGGSNEKLFF. In DNA form, the CDR3 reads TGTGCCACCAGCAGCTTATCCGGCGGGGGCTCTAATGAAAAACTGTTTTTT.

The V gene is TRBV7-2, the J gene TRBJ2-4, with 8 bases lining up with TRBD2. CDR1 SGHTA and CDR2 FQGNSA come from the germline V gene. Trimming took 10 bases from V and 7 from J; bases not matched to a gene: 15. The CDR3 loop spans 15 amino acids. CDR3 in amino acids: CATQALPGGANIQYF. The CDR3, as DNA: TGTGCCACCCAAGCACTACCCGGGGGGGCGAACATTCAGTACTTC.

CDR3 coding DNA: TGTGCCAGCAGCTCCTCAGGGGAGCGTAGTAATTCACCCCTCCACTTT. It specifies CASSSSGERSNSPLHF. This chain connects TRBV7-9 to TRBJ1-6; D might be TRBD1 (6 bases). V shed 4 bases and J shed 6 bases, with 16 bases lying between them. From germline, CDR1 is SEHNR and CDR2 FQNEAQ (reference sequence). The CDR3 is 16 amino acids.

The rearrangement links TRBV10-3 to TRBJ2-2; 12 nucleotides align to TRBD2. The germline V gene encodes CDR1 ENHRY and CDR2 SYGVKD. This CDR3 region has 19 residues. V dropped 0 bases and J dropped 4; count of bases not matched to a gene: 9. DNA for the CDR3: TGTGCCATCAGTGAGTCGAGGCTAGCGGGAGGGCGGAGCACCGGGGAGCTGTTTTTT. Its translation is CAISESRLAGGRSTGELFF.

J is TRBJ2-1 and V is TRBV3-1 (or the pseudogene TRBV3-2), with 14 bases aligning to TRBD2. CDR1 is LGHDT and CDR2 is YNNKEL in the germline V gene (reference sequence). This CDR3 has 19 amino acids. The J segment lost 5 bases and the V segment lost 1 base, leaving 10 bases of the junction unmatched. The CDR3 coding sequence is TGTGCCAGCAGCCAAGGCCTAAAAGGACTAGCGGGGGGTCACAATGAGCAGTTCTTC. It yields the protein CASSQGLKGLAGGHNEQFF.

The chain employs TRBV20-1 and TRBJ1-2; D call uncertain. The CDR3 loop spans 14 amino acids. V lost 3 bases to trimming and J lost 1 base, with 12 bases between them. Germline loops: CDR1 DFQATT, CDR2 SNEGSKA (reference sequence). CDR3 protein: CSASGGGFNYGYTF. Written as DNA, the CDR3 is TGCAGTGCTAGTGGAGGAGGGTTTAACTATGGCTACACCTTC.

This chain connects TRBV19 to TRBJ2-1, with 7 bases aligning to TRBD2. V was pared by 8 bases and J by 8 bases, with 12 bases of the junction left unmatched. The CDR3 runs 14 residues. CDR1 and CDR2 from the germline V gene are LNHDA and SQIVND (reference sequence). The CDR3 reads CASGGGAAWDEQFF. The CDR3, as DNA: TGTGCCAGTGGGGGGGGAGCGGCGTGGGATGAGCAGTTCTTC.

This clone was seen more than once but under ten times. V usage is TRBV21-1 and J usage is TRBJ1-3. TRBV21-1 is labeled a pseudogene. The length of the CDR3 is 16 residues. The CDR3 nucleotides are TGTGCCAGCAGCAAAGCGCTGGAGGGTTCTGGAAACACCATATATTTT. Its protein is CASSKALEGSGNTIYF.

This chain links TRBV28 with TRBJ2-1, with 14 nucleotides matching TRBD2. With V trimmed by 6 bases and J by 10 bases, 8 bases remained unmatched. This CDR3 is built from 15 residues. From germline, CDR1 is MDHEN and CDR2 SYDVKM. The CDR3 DNA follows: TGTGCCAGCAGCCGACTAGCGGGAGGGGCTCGGGAGCAGTTCTTC. Its protein product is CASSRLAGGAREQFF. Combining the CDR3 with reference TRBV28 and TRBJ2-1 gives the whole variable domain DVKVTQSSRYLVKRTGEKVFLECVQDMDHENMFWYRQDPGLGLRLIYFSYDVKMKEKGDIPEGYSVSREKKERFSLILESASTNQTSMYLCASSRLAGGAREQFFGPGTRLTVL.

This clone was seen only once. Here the CDR3 reads CASSFGGLQPQHF. The CDR3 coding sequence is TGTGCCAGCAGTTTTGGCGGACTTCAGCCCCAGCATTTT. The genes are TRBV27 and TRBJ1-5; D remains ambiguous. V was clipped by 3 bases and J by 6 bases, with 9 bases between them. This CDR3 comprises 13 residues. The germline V gene encodes CDR1 MNHEY and CDR2 SMNVEV (reference sequence).

This clone was counted only a few times. The chain has TRBV6-2 or TRBV6-3 and TRBJ2-1, with 8 bases matching TRBD2. The germline V gene encodes CDR1 MNHEY and CDR2 SVGEGT. The CDR3 has 19 amino acids. J was trimmed by 3 bases and V by 1 base; bases with no gene match: 14. Here the CDR3 reads CASSYLIRPGLESYNEQFF. The CDR3 DNA follows: TGTGCCAGCAGTTACTTAATTAGGCCGGGACTAGAAAGCTACAATGAGCAGTTCTTC.

CDR3 amino acids: CASSQGSGGFTGELFF. The CDR3 region has the DNA TGTGCCAGCAGCCAGGGGAGCGGGGGGTTTACCGGGGAGCTGTTTTTT. The chain uses TRBV3-1 (or the pseudogene TRBV3-2) and TRBJ2-2, with TRBD2 matching 9 bases. Germline V gene sequence: CDR1 LGHDT, CDR2 YNNKEL (reference sequence). V lost 3 bases to trimming and J lost 5 bases; unmatched junction nucleotides: 7. The CDR3 spans 16 residues.

The sample holds one count of this clone. The chain employs TRBV3-1 (or the pseudogene TRBV3-2) and TRBJ2-7, with 14 bases aligning to TRBD2. CDR1 and CDR2 (germline): LGHDT, YNNKEL (reference sequence). CDR3 length: 14 amino acids. The trim removed 3 bases at V and 6 bases at J, leaving 1 base unmatched. The chain's CDR3 is CASSQGTSGSEQYF. CDR3 nucleotides: TGTGCCAGCAGCCAGGGGACTAGCGGGAGCGAGCAGTACTTC.

CDR3 in DNA: TGCAGTGCTAGTATGAGGTCCTACGAGCAGTACTTC. As protein: CSASMRSYEQYF. This chain connects TRBV20-1 to TRBJ2-7; D is uncertain. The CDR3 extends over 12 amino acids. The germline V gene encodes CDR1 DFQATT and CDR2 SNEGSKA (reference sequence). The V end was cut by 3 bases, the J end by 1 base, with 7 bases between.

This sequence joins TRBV5-1 and TRBJ2-2; TRBD2 matches at 7 bases. V lost 4 bases, J lost 5 bases, and 5 bases stayed unmatched. CDR1 and CDR2 (germline): SGHRS, YFSETQ. The CDR3 runs 14 residues. CDR3 residues: CASSPIGGTGELFF. CDR3 sequence (DNA): TGCGCCAGCAGCCCGATCGGGGGGACCGGGGAGCTGTTTTTT.